The 9 T cell receptor beta chains presented below share a single source sample, sequenced in a study of post-analysis software for immune sequencing data (dated by TCRdb to between 2015 and 2016). The library was made by PCR. TCRdb shows the sequencer as Illumina HiSeq 2500. To reduce PCR and sequencing biases, unique molecular identifiers were incorporated into the TCR beta cDNA libraries. The raw public data were reprocessed by TCRdb itself: fastp quality trimming at Q25, MiXCR clonotype calling, in-frame beta chains only. Each record represents a unique CDR3 protein, reported with the most common genes and DNA among its rows. Within this sample are some 450,000 distinct CDR3 sequences, with under 55% of them counted one time only. The ten biggest clones cover about an eighth of the sample. Results and caveats for the whole study, not just this receptor: Significantly higher frequencies in patients than in controls were found for roughly 5 TRBV segments, including TRBV5-6, TRBV5-1 and TRBV20-1.

No antigen is known for these receptors. Specimen: blood. These receptors came from a girl aged 5 to 17 with multiple sclerosis.

This clonotype was seen only a few times. The rearrangement links TRBV4-3 to TRBJ2-5, with a possible D match to TRBD1 (5 bases). CDR1 is LGHNA, CDR2 YSLEER, per germline. The CDR3 runs 15 residues. Trimming left V 2 bases short and J 2 bases short, with 12 bases between. CDR3 amino acids: CASSQNLDKQETQYF. In nucleotides, the CDR3 is TGCGCCAGCAGCCAAAATTTGGACAAACAAGAGACCCAGTACTTC.

The chain is built from TRBV7-2 and TRBJ2-5; TRBD2 matches 7 bases. The ends lost 8 bases at V and 2 bases at J; junction bases unmatched: 5. Germline V lookup: CDR1 SGHTA, CDR2 FQGNSA. The CDR3 extends over 13 amino acids. CDR3 bases: TGTGCCAGCGGCCGGGGGGAACAAGAGACCCAGTACTTC. This translates into CASGRGEQETQYF. Filled out from reference TRBV7-2 and TRBJ2-5, the complete variable domain reads GAGVSQSPSNKVTEKGKDVELRCDPISGHTALYWYRQSLGQGLEFLIYFQGNSAPDKSGLPSDRFSAERTGGSVSTLTIQRTQQEDSAVYLCASGRGEQETQYFGPGTRLLVL.

The chain couples TRBV12-3 or TRBV12-4 to TRBJ2-5; a weak D match, TRBD1 (5 bases). Trimming took off 6 bases at V and 3 bases at J, with 14 bases between the two ends. CDR3 size: 14 residues. This CDR3 reads CASSPVMDKETQYF. The CDR3 coding sequence is TGTGCCAGCAGCCCGGTGATGGACAAAGAGACCCAGTACTTC.

This clonotype has more than one count but fewer than ten. The V gene is TRBV7-2, the J gene TRBJ1-1; D is undetermined. V shed 4 bases and J shed 6 bases, with 15 bases lying between them. Germline V gives CDR1 SGHTA, CDR2 FQGNSA. The CDR3 length is 14 residues. The CDR3 spells CASSYNVRFAEAFF. The CDR3 coding sequence is TGTGCCAGCAGCTACAATGTCCGTTTCGCTGAAGCTTTCTTT.

This chain joins TRBV6-2 or TRBV6-3 and TRBJ1-5, with no clear D. This CDR3 has 15 residues. V lost 2 bases and J lost 6, with 14 bases in between. Germline CDR1 and CDR2: MNHEY and SVGEGT. The CDR3 spells CASSYRTQRGQPQHF. The CDR3 region has the DNA TGTGCCAGCAGTTACCGCACCCAGCGCGGTCAGCCCCAGCATTTT.

The gene calls are TRBV10-3 and TRBJ1-5; D is unclear. From germline, CDR1 is ENHRY and CDR2 SYGVKD. V lost 2 bases, J lost 6 bases, and 17 bases lay in between. CDR3 length: 16 amino acids. The CDR3 loop reads CAISEPMEGDVQPQHF. CDR3 nucleotide sequence: TGTGCCATCAGTGAGCCCATGGAGGGCGATGTTCAGCCCCAGCATTTT.

J is TRBJ2-5 and V is TRBV24-1, with a possible D match to TRBD1 (5 bases). This CDR3 comprises 15 residues. V lost 1 base, J lost 0 bases, and 8 bases lay in between. Germline lookup yields CDR1 KGHDR and CDR2 SFDVKD. The CDR3 DNA follows: TGTGCCACCAGTGATTTCGGCAGGGACCAAGAGACCCAGTACTTC. Translating gives CATSDFGRDQETQYF.

J is TRBJ1-5 and V is TRBV20-1; D is uncertain. Deletions cut 5 bases from V and 4 bases from J, with 15 bases between. The CDR3 is 14 amino acids. Germline V gene data show CDR1 as DFQATT and CDR2 as SNEGSKA (reference sequence). The DNA for the CDR3 is TGCAGTGCTGAGGACCGGGTCCCGAATCAGCCCCAGCATTTT. Translating it yields CSAEDRVPNQPQHF.

The V and J genes are TRBV5-1 and TRBJ2-1; 8 nucleotides match TRBD1. This CDR3 contains 15 residues. In germline, CDR1 is SGHRS, CDR2 YFSETQ. V was pared by 0 bases and J by 7 bases, with 6 bases of the junction left unmatched. CDR3 residues: CASSLGGTGMNEQFF. Here the CDR3 DNA reads TGCGCCAGCAGCTTGGGGGGGACAGGAATGAATGAGCAGTTCTTC.